This TCR beta chain stems from a study of T cells in Graves' hyperthyroidism and ophthalmopathy. Template material for amplifying TCR beta CDR3 regions consisted of RNA transcripts. HTBI primers drove first-round RT-PCR of the TCR CDR3. TCRdb re-called the multiplex PCR reads through MiXCR, storing one row per CDR3 protein. Among 300,000 to 450,000 distinct CDR3 sequences listed, 20% to 25% were seen once. Trimming pared 1 base from V and 5 bases from J, leaving 8 bases between. Germline assignment: CDR1 MDHEN and CDR2 SYDVKM. The CDR3 totals 13 residues. This clonotype was seen ten or more times. The sample consisted of blood. The sequence derives from a man aged 50 to 59 with Graves' hyperthyroidism. The J gene is TRBJ1-1, the V gene TRBV28; D is unresolved. The CDR3 DNA follows: TGTGCCAGCAGTTTATATCTCGGGACTGAAGCTTTCTTT. Translated: CASSLYLGTEAFF.